These T cell receptor beta chains were read from a single sample in a study of cytomegalovirus exposure and HLA in healthy donors. TCRdb keeps only in-frame clones here, not all; method: immunoSEQ multiplex PCR. The sample has 89,000 or so clones; about 94% are singletons. The specimen was PBMCs. These receptors were taken from a woman younger than 45 in good health and CMV-seropositive. Each CDR3 is given with its conserved first and last residue. A D gene is named only where the DNA matches it firmly. The size field is filled for only some rows; it gives once, few, many or a size class.

TRBD2	TRBJ2-1	TRBV19	.	TGTGCCAGTAGTATTAGCGGGAGAGGCAATGAGCAGTTCTTC	CASSISGRGNEQFF
TRBD2	TRBJ2-1	TRBV18	.	TGTGCCAGCTCACCCCGGACTAGCAACGAGCAGTTCTTC	CASSPRTSNEQFF
TRBD1	TRBJ1-2	TRBV18	.	TGTGCCAGCTCCCCGGGACAGGGGCACCTCCCCTATGGCTACACCTTC	CASSPGQGHLPYGYTF
TRBD1	TRBJ1-2	TRBV28	.	TGTGCCAGTTTAATGATCCCCACCGGGACAGACTTCAACTATGGCTACACCTTC	CASLMIPTGTDFNYGYTF
.	TRBJ2-1	TRBV21-1	.	TGTGCCAGCAGCAAAGCTCGGGGGGGCTCCCGACTCCGCCTGTTACCGGGACCTCCCCATGAGCAGTTCTTC	CASSKARGGSRLRLLPGPPHEQFF
.	TRBJ2-5	TRBV6-5	.	TGTGCCAGCAGCCAGCGACCGGGGACCCAGTACTTC	CASSQRPGTQYF
TRBD1	TRBJ2-2	TRBV5-4	.	TGTGCCAGCAGCCTCGGGACAGTACACACCGGGGAGCTGTTTTTT	CASSLGTVHTGELFF
.	TRBJ2-3	TRBV4-3	.	TGCGCCAGCAGTAGTATAGATACGCAGTATTTT	CASSSIDTQYF
TRBD1	TRBJ1-4	TRBV28	.	TGTGCCAGCAGTTTGGACAGGGGGGTTAGGGAAAAACTGTTTTTT	CASSLDRGVREKLFF
.	TRBJ1-3	TRBV7-9	.	TGTGCCAGCAGCTCAAAGAGGACAGCTTTTGGCGGCTCTGGAAACACCATATATTTT	CASSSKRTAFGGSGNTIYF
TRBD1	TRBJ1-2	TRBV5-8	once	TGTGCCAGCAGCTTGAGGGGGACAGGGGGCTACTATGGCTACACCTTC	CASSLRGTGGYYGYTF
.	TRBJ2-2	TRBV28	.	TGTGCCAGCACGCTCGGGGCCGGGGAGCTGTTTTTT	CASTLGAGELFF
TRBD2	TRBJ2-1	TRBV11-3	.	TGTGCCAGCAGCTTAGAAGGCGGGAGCAATGAGCAGTTCTTC	CASSLEGGSNEQFF
.	TRBJ2-1	TRBV6-6	.	TGTGCCAGCAGTTACTCGACGGGCAATGAGCAGTTCTTC	CASSYSTGNEQFF
TRBD1	TRBJ1-2	TRBV7-8	.	TGTGCCAGCAGCTTAAGTTCCGGGACAGGGGTTGATGGCTACACCTTC	CASSLSSGTGVDGYTF
.	TRBJ2-5	TRBV29-1	.	TGCAGCGTCGTGCACAGGGAGGAGACCCAGTACTTC	CSVVHREETQYF
TRBD2	TRBJ2-1	TRBV6-1	.	TGTGCCAGCAGTGACGGGACTAGCGGGAGAGGTTATGAGCAGTTCTTC	CASSDGTSGRGYEQFF
TRBD1	TRBJ2-1	TRBV5-4	.	TGTGCCAGCAGCTTGGCCGGGACAGGGCGACAGTTCTTC	CASSLAGTGRQFF
TRBD1	TRBJ2-6	TRBV10-3	.	TGTGCCTTGTCCCGGGACAGGGTGTTGGACTCTGGGGCCAACGTCCTGACTTTC	CALSRDRVLDSGANVLTF
.	TRBJ2-4	TRBV5-1	.	TGCGCCAGCAGCTTGGCCTCCTCATCAGCGGCCAAAAACATTCAGTACTTC	CASSLASSSAAKNIQYF
.	TRBJ2-5	TRBV4-3	once	TGCGCCAGCAGCCAAGACCGCACAGACAGACAAGAGACCCAGTACTTC	CASSQDRTDRQETQYF
TRBD1	TRBJ1-1	TRBV18	.	TGTGCCAGCTCACCACAACAGGGGCCTGAAGCTTTCTTT	CASSPQQGPEAFF
.	TRBJ2-6	TRBV7-2	few	TGTGCAGGGGGAGGGAGCTCCAACGTCCTGACTTTC	CAGGGSSNVLTF
.	TRBJ2-4	TRBV10-2	.	TGCGCCAGCAGTGAGGAGGGTGGGAAAAACATTCAGTACTTC	CASSEEGGKNIQYF
.	TRBJ1-4	TRBV30	.	TGTGCCTGGAGCTTAAGTCGACAGTTGATTGGTGAAAAACTGTTTTTT	CAWSLSRQLIGEKLFF
TRBD2	TRBJ2-3	TRBV9	.	TGTGCCAGCAGCGTAGCCGGGAGGGCCGGGGATACGCAGTATTTT	CASSVAGRAGDTQYF
.	TRBJ2-1	TRBV7-9	.	TGTGCCAGCAGCTTAAAGACAAAGGATTTACGTTACAATGAGCAGTTCTTC	CASSLKTKDLRYNEQFF
TRBD2	TRBJ2-7	TRBV29-1	.	TGCAGCGTTGTAGCGGGGTTCTCCTACGAGCAGTACTTC	CSVVAGFSYEQYF
TRBD2	TRBJ2-5	TRBV9	.	TGTGCCAGCAGCGTAGACCCCGGGGGGGGGTCCAAAGAGACCCAGTACTTC	CASSVDPGGGSKETQYF
.	TRBJ1-1	TRBV7-9	.	TGTGCCAGCACCAAGGTGGCAGCGGGGTACACTGAAGCTTTCTTT	CASTKVAAGYTEAFF
TRBD1	TRBJ1-2	TRBV28	.	TGTGCCAGCAGTCCTTACGGGACAGCCTATGGCTACACCTTC	CASSPYGTAYGYTF
TRBD1	TRBJ1-5	TRBV28	.	TGTGCCAGCAGTCCACGACCCGGGACAGGGGGCTTCAGAAGCAATCAGCCCCAGCATTTT	CASSPRPGTGGFRSNQPQHF
.	TRBJ2-3	TRBV7-8	.	TGTGCCAGCAGCTCACACAACGTCGCGGACACAGATACGCAGTATTTT	CASSSHNVADTDTQYF
TRBD2	TRBJ2-1	TRBV5-4	.	TGTGCCAGCAGCCCCGGGGGGTCTGGACAAAGGGGTGAGCAGTTCTTC	CASSPGGSGQRGEQFF
.	TRBJ2-1	TRBV7-2	.	TGTGCCAGCAGCCCGTGGCGCCGGGAGAATGCGTTCTTC	CASSPWRRENAFF
TRBD1	TRBJ1-1	TRBV6-6	.	TGTGCCAGCAGAACCGACAGGGGGCGGGTTGAAGCTTTCTTT	CASRTDRGRVEAFF
TRBD2	TRBJ2-7	TRBV30	.	TGTGCCTGGAGATTAGCGGGAGGTGGGGAGCAGTACTTC	CAWRLAGGGEQYF
.	TRBJ2-1	TRBV28	.	TGTGCCAGCAGCCTATGGGTCAGGGGCCGAAGCTCCTACAATGAGCAGTTCTTC	CASSLWVRGRSSYNEQFF
.	TRBJ2-2	TRBV10-2	.	TGCGCCAGCAGTGAGTCACGGGGAGGAATAGTAAACACCGGGGAGCTGTTTTTT	CASSESRGGIVNTGELFF
TRBD2	TRBJ2-2	TRBV27	.	TGTGCCAGCAGTTTAATTTCGGCTAGCGGCGTGCGTGGGGAGCTGTTTTTT	CASSLISASGVRGELFF
TRBD2	TRBJ2-2	TRBV4-3	.	TGCGCCAGCAGCCAAGAAGCCGGGTTGGCGGGAGGAAACACCGGGGAGCTGTTTTTT	CASSQEAGLAGGNTGELFF